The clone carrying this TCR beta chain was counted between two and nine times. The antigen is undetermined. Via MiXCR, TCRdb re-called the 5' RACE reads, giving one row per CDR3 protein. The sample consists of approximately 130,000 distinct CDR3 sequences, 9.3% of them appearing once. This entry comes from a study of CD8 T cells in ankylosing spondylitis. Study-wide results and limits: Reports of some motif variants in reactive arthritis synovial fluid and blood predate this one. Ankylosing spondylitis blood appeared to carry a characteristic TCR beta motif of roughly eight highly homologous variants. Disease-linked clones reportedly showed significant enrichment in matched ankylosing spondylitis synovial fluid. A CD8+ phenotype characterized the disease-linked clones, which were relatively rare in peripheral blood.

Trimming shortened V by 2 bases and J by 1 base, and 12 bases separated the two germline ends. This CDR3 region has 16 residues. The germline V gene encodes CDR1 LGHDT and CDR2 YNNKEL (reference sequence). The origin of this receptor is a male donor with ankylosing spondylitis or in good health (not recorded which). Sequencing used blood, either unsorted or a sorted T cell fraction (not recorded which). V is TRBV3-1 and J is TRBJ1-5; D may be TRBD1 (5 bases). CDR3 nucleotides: TGTGCCAGCAGCCAAAGGGGCAGAGGGAGCAATCAGCCCCAGCATTTT. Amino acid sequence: CASSQRGRGSNQPQHF.